The 8 T cell receptor beta chains given below trace back to one sample, sequenced in a study of CD8+ T cells in alopecia areata (dated by TCRdb to 2016 to 2019). The treatment or condition label on this specimen signifies: oral pan-JAK inhibitor, 5-10 mg twice daily. The library came from the immunoSEQ multiplex PCR assay. RNA was extracted from all samples and reverse transcribed into cDNA as template for TCR sequencing. TCRdb took this table from immuneACCESS and kept in-frame rearrangements with V and J called. Such tables lack part of the clones; where checked against another copy, unresolved V genes explain under half of the gap, and the rest is unexplained. The sample records 150,000 to 200,000 clones, 50% to 70% of which are singletons. The top ten clonotypes cover under 1.5% of the sample. The specimen was CD4+ T cells sorted from blood, collected around week 49, from a patient treated with tofacitinib. These receptors were collected from a human donor with alopecia areata.

This chain links TRBV29-1 with TRBJ1-1, with 9 bases that match TRBD1. The CDR3 has 12 amino acids. V trimming: 7 bases; J trimming: 8 bases; junction bases outside the gene matches: 8. Germline CDR1 reads SQVTM; CDR2 reads ANQGSEA. The CDR3 spells CSAARDRVEAFF. CDR3 sequence (DNA): TGCAGCGCTGCCCGGGACAGGGTAGAAGCTTTCTTT.

The sample holds a few counts of this clone. J is TRBJ1-4 and V is TRBV29-1; D gene ambiguous. CDR1 and CDR2 from the germline V gene are SQVTM and ANQGSEA. Deletions cut 7 bases from V and 1 base from J, with 4 bases between. This CDR3 is 11 amino acids long. This CDR3 is CSGRTNEKLFF. The DNA for the CDR3 is TGCAGCGGTAGAACTAATGAAAAACTGTTTTTT.

The gene calls are TRBV7-2 and TRBJ1-2; D ambiguous. This CDR3 is built from 13 residues. Germline CDR1 reads SGHTA; CDR2 reads FQGNSA. The V end was cut by 6 bases, the J end by 9 bases, with 17 bases between. The CDR3 is CASSFSWESRYTF. In nucleotides, the CDR3 is TGTGCCAGCAGTTTCTCTTGGGAGAGCCGCTACACCTTC.

The chain uses TRBV30 and TRBJ2-7; 11 bases map to TRBD1. The CDR3 is 12 amino acids. The V segment lost 7 bases and the J segment 2 bases; nucleotides outside the gene matches: 1. Per the germline V gene, CDR1 is GTSNPN and CDR2 is SVGIG (reference sequence). The CDR3 is CASGQGAYEQYF. The CDR3 coding sequence is TGTGCCTCGGGACAGGGGGCCTACGAGCAGTACTTC.

The chain links TRBV5-1 to TRBJ2-1; 10 bases agree with TRBD2. V shed 2 bases and J 8 bases; nucleotides not matched to a gene: 4. Per the germline V gene, CDR1 is SGHRS and CDR2 is YFSETQ. The CDR3 contains 14 residues. The CDR3 protein is CASSLGTSVYEQFF. The CDR3, as DNA: TGCGCCAGCAGCTTAGGGACTAGCGTCTATGAGCAGTTCTTC.

V usage is TRBV7-2 and J usage is TRBJ2-3; no clear D. With 5 bases removed from V and 2 bases from J, the gap between germline ends came to 17 bases. The CDR3 totals 16 residues. Germline V CDR1 and CDR2: SGHTA, FQGNSA. DNA for the CDR3: TGTGCCAGCAGCCTCCAAAGGTCGCTAAACACAGATACGCAGTATTTT. This gives the protein CASSLQRSLNTDTQYF.

This chain uses TRBV30 with TRBJ1-4; D not resolved. The V end lost 2 bases, the J end lost 7 bases, and 8 bases lay between the germline ends. Germline loops: CDR1 GTSNPN, CDR2 SVGIG (reference sequence). This CDR3 contains 12 residues. CDR3 in DNA: TGTGCCTGGAGTCTACGTGTTGAAAAACTGTTTTTT. This codes for CAWSLRVEKLFF.

The V call is TRBV5-6, the J call TRBJ1-2, with D unresolved. V lost 4 bases, J lost 4 bases, and 17 bases lay in between. The CDR3 length is 15 residues. The germline gives CDR1 SGHDT, CDR2 YYEEEE. The chain's CDR3 is CASSPVSRGLYGYTF. CDR3 DNA: TGTGCCAGCAGCCCCGTGTCGCGCGGGCTCTATGGCTACACCTTC.